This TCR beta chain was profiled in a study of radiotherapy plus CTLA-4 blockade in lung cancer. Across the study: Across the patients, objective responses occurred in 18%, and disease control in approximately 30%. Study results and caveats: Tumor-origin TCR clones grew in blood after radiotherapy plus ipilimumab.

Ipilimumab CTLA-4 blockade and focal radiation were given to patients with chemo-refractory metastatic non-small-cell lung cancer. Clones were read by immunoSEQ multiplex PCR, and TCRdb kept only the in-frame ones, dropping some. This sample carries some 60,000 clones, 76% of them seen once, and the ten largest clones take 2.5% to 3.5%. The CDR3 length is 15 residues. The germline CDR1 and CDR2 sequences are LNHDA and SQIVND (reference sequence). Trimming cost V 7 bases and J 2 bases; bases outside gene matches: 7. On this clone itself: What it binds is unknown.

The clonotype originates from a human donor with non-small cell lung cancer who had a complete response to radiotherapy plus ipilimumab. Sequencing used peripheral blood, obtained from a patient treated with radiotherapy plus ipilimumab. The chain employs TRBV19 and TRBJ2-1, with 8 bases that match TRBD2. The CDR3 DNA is TGTGCCAGTATGGCGGGAGGCGCCCCCTACAATGAGCAGTTCTTC. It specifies CASMAGGAPYNEQFF.